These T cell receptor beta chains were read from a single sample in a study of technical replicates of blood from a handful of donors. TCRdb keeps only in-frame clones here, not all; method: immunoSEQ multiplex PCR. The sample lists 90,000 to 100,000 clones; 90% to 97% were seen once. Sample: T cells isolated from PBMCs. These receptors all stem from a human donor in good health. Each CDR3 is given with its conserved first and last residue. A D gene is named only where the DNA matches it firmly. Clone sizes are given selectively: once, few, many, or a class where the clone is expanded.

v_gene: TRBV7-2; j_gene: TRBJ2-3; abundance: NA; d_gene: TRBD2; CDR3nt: TGTGCCAGCAGCGTGACCGGGACTAGCGGAGATACGCAGTATTTT; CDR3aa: CASSVTGTSGDTQYF
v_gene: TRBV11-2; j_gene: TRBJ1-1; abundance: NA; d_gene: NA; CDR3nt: TGTGCCAGCAGCTTAACAGAGCCAGCTTTCTTT; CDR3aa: CASSLTEPAFF
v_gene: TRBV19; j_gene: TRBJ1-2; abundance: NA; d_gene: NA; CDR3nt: TGTGCCAGTAGCTCTACTCGAGCACTGTATGGCTACACCTTC; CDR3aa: CASSSTRALYGYTF
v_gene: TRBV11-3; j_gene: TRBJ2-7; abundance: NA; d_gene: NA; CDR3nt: TGTGCCAGCAGCTTGGGGGGGCCCACCTACGAGCAGTACTTC; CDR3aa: CASSLGGPTYEQYF
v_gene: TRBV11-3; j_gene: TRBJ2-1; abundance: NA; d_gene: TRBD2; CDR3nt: TGTGCCAGCAGCCTACCAACCAGCGGGGGGGTCGATGAGCAGTTCTTC; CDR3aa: CASSLPTSGGVDEQFF
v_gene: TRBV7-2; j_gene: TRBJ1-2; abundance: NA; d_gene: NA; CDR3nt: TGTGCCAGCAGCTTGGACTTAGAGCCCTTCTATGGCTACACCTTC; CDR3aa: CASSLDLEPFYGYTF
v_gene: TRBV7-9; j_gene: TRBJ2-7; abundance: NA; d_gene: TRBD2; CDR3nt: TGTGCCAGCAGCCTCGGGACTAGCGGGAGTCCGGACGAGCAGTACTTC; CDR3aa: CASSLGTSGSPDEQYF
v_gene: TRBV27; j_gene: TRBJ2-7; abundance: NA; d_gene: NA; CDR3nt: TGTGCCAGCACCATTCCACACTCCGGACTGACCATCTACGAGCAGTACTTC; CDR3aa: CASTIPHSGLTIYEQYF
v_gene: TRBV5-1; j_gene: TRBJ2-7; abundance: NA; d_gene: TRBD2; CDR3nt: TGCGCCAGCAGCACTAGCGGGGGGAACTACGAGCAGTACTTC; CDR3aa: CASSTSGGNYEQYF
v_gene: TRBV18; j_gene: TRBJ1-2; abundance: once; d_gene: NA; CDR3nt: TGTGCCAGCTCACCACTTATTGGCGGCAACTATGGCTACACCTTC; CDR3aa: CASSPLIGGNYGYTF
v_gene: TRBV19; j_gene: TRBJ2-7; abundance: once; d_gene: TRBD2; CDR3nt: TGTGCCAGTAGTCCTAGCGGTTACTCCTACGAGCAGTACTTC; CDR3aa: CASSPSGYSYEQYF
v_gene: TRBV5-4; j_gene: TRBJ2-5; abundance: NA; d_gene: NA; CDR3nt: TGTGCCAGCAGCTTGCAGGAGACCCAGTACTTC; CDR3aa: CASSLQETQYF
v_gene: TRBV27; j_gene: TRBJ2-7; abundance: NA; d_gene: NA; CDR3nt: TGTGCCAGCAGTTTATCCCCTTACGAGCAGTACTTC; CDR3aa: CASSLSPYEQYF
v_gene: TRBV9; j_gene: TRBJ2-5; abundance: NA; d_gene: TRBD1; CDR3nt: TGTGCCAGCAGCCCCTCAGGGGGTTGGCAAGAGACCCAGTACTTC; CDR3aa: CASSPSGGWQETQYF
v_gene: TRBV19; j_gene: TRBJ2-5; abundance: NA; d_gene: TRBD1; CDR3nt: TGTGCCAGTAGTTTAGGGGGCTGGGAGACCCAGTACTTC; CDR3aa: CASSLGGWETQYF
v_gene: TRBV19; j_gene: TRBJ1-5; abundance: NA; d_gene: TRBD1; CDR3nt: TGTGCCAGTAATGCCGGACAGGGGAGCAATCAGCCCCAGCATTTT; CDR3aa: CASNAGQGSNQPQHF
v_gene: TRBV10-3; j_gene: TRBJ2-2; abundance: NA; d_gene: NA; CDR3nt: TGTGCCATCAGTGGACAGAACACCGGGGAGCTGTTTTTT; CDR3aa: CAISGQNTGELFF
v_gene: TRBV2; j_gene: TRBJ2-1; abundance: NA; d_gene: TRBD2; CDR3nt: TGTGCCAGCAGCGATACTAGCGGTGTATACAATGAGCAGTTCTTC; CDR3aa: CASSDTSGVYNEQFF
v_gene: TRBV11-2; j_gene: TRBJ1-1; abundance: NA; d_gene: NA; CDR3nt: TGTGCCAGCAGCTTAGGTCCCTACACTGAAGCTTTCTTT; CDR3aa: CASSLGPYTEAFF
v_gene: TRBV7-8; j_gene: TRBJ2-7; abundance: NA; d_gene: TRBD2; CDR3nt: TGTGCCAGCAGCCCCCCACTGGGACTAGCTGCCTACGAGCAGTACTTC; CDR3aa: CASSPPLGLAAYEQYF
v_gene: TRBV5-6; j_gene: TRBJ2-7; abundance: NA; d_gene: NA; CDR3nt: TGTGCCAGCAGCTTGGAACAGAACTACGAGCAGTACTTC; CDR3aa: CASSLEQNYEQYF
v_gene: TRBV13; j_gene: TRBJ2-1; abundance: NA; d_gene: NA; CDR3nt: TGTGCCAGCGAATACGGACAGACCGGTGAGCAGTTCTTC; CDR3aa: CASEYGQTGEQFF
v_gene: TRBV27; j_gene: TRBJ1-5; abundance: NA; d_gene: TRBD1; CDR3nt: TGTGCCAGCAGTTCAGGACAGGGCTATCAGCCCCAGCATTTT; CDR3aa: CASSSGQGYQPQHF
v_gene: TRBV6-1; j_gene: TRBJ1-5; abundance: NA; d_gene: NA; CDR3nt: TGTGCCAGCAACCTCTCGGGGGGATATCAGCCCCAGCATTTT; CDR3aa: CASNLSGGYQPQHF
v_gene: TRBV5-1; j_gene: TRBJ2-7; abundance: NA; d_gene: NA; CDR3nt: TGCGCCAGCAGCTCCCAGACACCATCCTACGAGCAGTACTTC; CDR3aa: CASSSQTPSYEQYF
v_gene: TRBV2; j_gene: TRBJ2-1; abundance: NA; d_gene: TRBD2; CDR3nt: TGTGCCAGCAGGACTAGCGGAGGGAGCTCCTACAATGAGCAGTTCTTC; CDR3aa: CASRTSGGSSYNEQFF
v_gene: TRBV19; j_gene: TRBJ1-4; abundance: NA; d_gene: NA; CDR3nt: TGTGCCAGTAGTATCGGGGAGGCGACTAATGAAAAACTGTTTTTT; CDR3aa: CASSIGEATNEKLFF
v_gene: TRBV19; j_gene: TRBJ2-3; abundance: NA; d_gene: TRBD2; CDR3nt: TGTGCCAGTAGTTTGAGACTAGCGGATACAGATACGCAGTATTTT; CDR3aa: CASSLRLADTDTQYF
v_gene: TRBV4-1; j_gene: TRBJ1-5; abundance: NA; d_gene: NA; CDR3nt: TGCGCCAGCAGCCCCTCCGGGAATCAGCCCCAGCATTTT; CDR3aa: CASSPSGNQPQHF